The clone carrying this TCR beta chain was observed a handful of times. The sample originates from a study of blood T cell repertoires in COVID-19. For the study at large: The United States, Italy and Spain supplied acute and convalescent COVID-19 samples. PBMCs, B-cell-depleted T cells, or T cells were the source of the cDNA or gDNA that made up the material.

In the original workflow: From reference gene primer amplification, estimates of nucleated cell counts were derived. The data were produced by immunoSEQ multiplex PCR, yet TCRdb's version contains in-frame clones alone and is incomplete. Clonal size and the V and J genes are those of that table, whereas D and trimming came from the DNA. The sample carries 60,000 to 80,000 clones, 70% to 90% recorded once. Germline V gene lookup returns CDR1 SNHLY and CDR2 FYNNEI. The junction had 5 bases not matched to a gene; V was cut back by 6 bases and J by 7 bases. CDR3 size: 14 residues. The rearrangement uses TRBV2 and TRBJ1-5; 11 bases are a match to TRBD1. The source is a man aged 45 to 65 with acute or convalescent COVID-19. Sequenced material: peripheral blood. The CDR3 reads CASSGQGAGQPQHF. CDR3 DNA: TGTGCCAGCAGCGGACAGGGGGCAGGGCAGCCCCAGCATTTT.